Listed here are 18 T cell receptor beta chains from one sample, sequenced in a study of T cells in Graves' hyperthyroidism and ophthalmopathy. Regions amplified from RNA transcripts were the TCR beta CDR3 regions. The HTBI primer set was used in a first-round RT-PCR of the TCR CDR3. MiXCR, run by TCRdb on the multiplex PCR reads, gives a single entry per CDR3 protein. The sample comprises hundreds of thousands of distinct CDR3 sequences, approximately 25% of which are singletons, and about 11% rests with the top ten. Sequenced sample: blood. The origin of the receptors is a woman in her thirties with Graves' ophthalmopathy.

The chain combines TRBV12-3 or TRBV12-4 with TRBJ2-7; D is unresolved. There are 13 residues in the CDR3. The V gene lost 3 bases and the J gene lost 0 bases, with 6 bases spanning the gap. The CDR3 DNA reads as TGTGCCAGCAGTTTCCGCCCCTCCTACGAGCAGTACTTC. Amino acid sequence: CASSFRPSYEQYF.

The chain carries TRBV7-8 and TRBJ2-7; D is undetermined. V lost 0 bases and J 7 bases, leaving 16 bases between the germline ends. The CDR3 runs 15 residues. CDR1 is SGHVS, CDR2 FQNEAQ, per germline. As DNA, the CDR3 is TGTGCCAGCAGCTTAGCCGAGGTCTCCCTCCAGGAGCAGTACTTC. As protein: CASSLAEVSLQEQYF.

In the case of this clonotype: A much larger clone lies one base from this, so it may be a read error. V is TRBV3-1 and J is TRBJ1-5; D uncertain. The CDR3 is 13 residues long. Germline CDR1 reads LGHDT; CDR2 reads YNNKEL (reference sequence). The CDR3 loop reads CASSQGRQQLQHF. The DNA of the CDR3 is TGTGCCAGCAGCCAAGGGAGGCAACAGCTCCAGCATTTT.

The sample holds a few counts of this clonotype. The genes are TRBV6-2 or TRBV6-3 and TRBJ1-6; the match to TRBD1 covers 10 bases. The CDR3 is 13 amino acids. Germline loops: CDR1 MNHEY, CDR2 SVGEGT. V gave up 6 bases and J gave up 10 bases; unmatched junction bases: 3. The CDR3 loop is CASRGTGESPLHF. CDR3 DNA: TGTGCCAGCAGAGGGACAGGGGAATCACCCCTCCACTTT.

V and J are TRBV7-2 and TRBJ2-5; D possibly corresponds to TRBD2 (5 bases). Germline V CDR1 and CDR2: SGHTA, FQGNSA. CDR3 length: 16 amino acids. Trimming removed 1 base at V and 2 bases at J, with 14 bases between. The CDR3 bases are TGTGCCAGCAGCTTAGTGGGCAGTGCGGGTCAAGAGACCCAGTACTTC. Translated: CASSLVGSAGQETQYF.

There are many counts of this clonotype. The J gene is TRBJ1-2, the V gene TRBV12-3 or TRBV12-4; D remains ambiguous. Trimming took off 5 bases at V and 0 bases at J, with 10 bases between the two ends. There are 14 residues in the CDR3. CDR3 nucleotide sequence: TGTGCCAGCAGTCTGCAGCGGACTAACTATGGCTACACCTTC. Protein sequence: CASSLQRTNYGYTF.

This clonotype was seen repeatedly, ten times or more. This chain links TRBV5-1 with TRBJ2-7, with a possible D match to TRBD1 (5 bases). V was pared by 4 bases and J by 2 bases, with 16 bases between. This CDR3 region has 15 residues. Germline values: CDR1 SGHRS, CDR2 YFSETQ. The chain's CDR3 is CASSPPPGITYEQYF. In nucleotides, the CDR3 is TGCGCCAGCAGCCCCCCACCAGGGATAACCTACGAGCAGTACTTC. Supplemented by reference TRBV5-1 and TRBJ2-7, the full variable domain reads KAGVTQTPRYLIKTRGQQVTLSCSPISGHRSVSWYQQTPGQGLQFLFEYFSETQRNKGNFPGRFSGRQFSNSRSEMNVSTLELGDSALYLCASSPPPGITYEQYFGPGTRLTVT.

This clonotype was recorded a few times. The rearrangement joins TRBV27 to TRBJ1-2, with a weak D call TRBD1 (5 bases). Trimming stripped 5 bases from V and 0 bases from J, with 16 bases between. Germline loops: CDR1 MNHEY, CDR2 SMNVEV (reference sequence). The CDR3 has 16 amino acids. The CDR3 nucleotides are TGTGCCAGCAGTCGCGGGACCCAATCGACTAACTATGGCTACACCTTC. It specifies CASSRGTQSTNYGYTF.

The rearrangement links TRBV6-1 to TRBJ1-2; tentatively, D is TRBD1 (5 bases). The CDR3 has 16 amino acids. Germline CDR1 and CDR2: MNHNS and SASEGT. The V end was cut by 6 bases, the J end by 0 bases, with 17 bases between. The CDR3 here is CASSGGSASTNYGYTF. CDR3 nucleotides: TGTGCCAGCAGCGGGGGAAGTGCCTCAACTAACTATGGCTACACCTTC.

A remark on this clonotype: A much larger clone differs by one base, so this may be a read error. The J gene is TRBJ2-7, the V gene TRBV19, with D perhaps given as TRBD1 or TRBD2 (5 bases each). V lost 8 bases and J lost 4, with 18 bases in between. CDR3 length equals 14 residues. Germline CDR1 reads LNHDA; CDR2 reads SQIVND (reference sequence). CDR3 bases: TGTGCCAGTTGTACGGAGGCAGGGTTTTACGAGCAGTACTTC. Encoded protein: CASCTEAGFYEQYF.

This clonotype occurred many times. The rearrangement links TRBV6-1 to TRBJ2-7; 7 bases match TRBD2. The CDR3 is made up of 14 amino acids. The V gene end was trimmed by 6 bases and the J gene end by 0 bases; junction bases not matched to a gene: 5. Germline CDR1 reads MNHNS; CDR2 reads SASEGT. CDR3 sequence reads: CASSSLADSYEQYF. The DNA of the CDR3 is TGTGCCAGCAGCTCGCTAGCGGACTCCTACGAGCAGTACTTC.

This clonotype was detected ten times or more. J is TRBJ1-5 and V is TRBV6-1, with 7 bases that match TRBD1. The V segment lost 5 bases and the J segment 6 bases; nucleotides outside the gene matches: 4. This CDR3 is built from 13 residues. Germline CDR1 reads MNHNS; CDR2 reads SASEGT. CDR3 sequence: CASSRNRGQPQHF. The CDR3 DNA follows: TGTGCCAGCAGTCGGAACAGGGGTCAGCCCCAGCATTTT.

As regards this clonotype: One base away lies a much larger clone, so this may be a sequencing read error. The rearrangement joins TRBV20-1 to TRBJ2-7; D is unresolved. Germline values: CDR1 DFQATT, CDR2 SNEGSKA (reference sequence). CDR3 length: 14 residues. V lost 0 bases and J 5 bases, leaving 14 bases between the germline ends. Written as DNA, the CDR3 is TGCAGTGCTAGAGATTGGGCAGGTGGGGACGAGCAGTACTTC. Protein: CSARDWAGGDEQYF.

This rearrangement joins TRBV7-9 to TRBJ2-5, with D possibly TRBD2 on 5 matching bases. Trimming took off 1 base at V and 3 bases at J, with 15 bases between the two ends. The germline V gene encodes CDR1 SEHNR and CDR2 FQNEAQ (reference sequence). The CDR3 length is 16 residues. The CDR3 protein is CASSLGLGSEKETQYF. The CDR3, as DNA: TGTGCCAGCAGCTTAGGATTGGGTAGCGAAAAAGAGACCCAGTACTTC. The full variable domain, rest sourced from reference TRBV7-9 and TRBJ2-5, is DTGVSQNPRHKITKRGQNVTFRCDPISEHNRLYWYRQTLGQGPEFLTYFQNEAQLEKSRLLSDRFSAERPKGSFSTLEIQRTEQGDSAMYLCASSLGLGSEKETQYFGPGTRLLVL.

This clonotype was found once. The genes are TRBV12-3 or TRBV12-4 and TRBJ2-5; the match to TRBD2 covers 9 bases. This CDR3 is 14 amino acids long. V dropped 5 bases and J dropped 4; count of bases not matched to a gene: 5. CDR3 coding DNA: TGTGCCAGCAGTAAGCGGGGGGTTGGAGAGACCCAGTACTTC. It encodes CASSKRGVGETQYF.

This clonotype was counted a few times. The rearrangement joins TRBV28 to TRBJ2-4, with TRBD2 matching 12 bases. The ends lost 6 bases at V and 2 bases at J; junction bases unmatched: 11. Germline V gene data show CDR1 as MDHEN and CDR2 as SYDVKM. The CDR3 covers 18 residues. The DNA of the CDR3 is TGTGCCAGCAGCTACCAAGCGCTAGCGGGGGGGTCCAAAAACATTCAGTACTTC. Translation gives CASSYQALAGGSKNIQYF.

In this sample, this clonotype turned up many times. CDR3 sequence (DNA): TGTGCCAGCAGAGACGACTGGACAGGGATGAACGAGCAGTACTTC. Translating gives CASRDDWTGMNEQYF. The J gene is TRBJ2-7, the V gene TRBV6-1; TRBD1 aligns across 8 bases. Germline trimming cut 6 bases from V and 5 bases from J; bases unmatched to any gene: 12. Germline V gene sequence: CDR1 MNHNS, CDR2 SASEGT. The CDR3 has 15 residues.

This clonotype was recorded many times. The chain links TRBV28 to TRBJ2-7; no clear D gene. The germline V gene encodes CDR1 MDHEN and CDR2 SYDVKM. V was shortened by 5 bases and J by 3 bases, with 23 bases between the two germline ends. CDR3 length: 17 amino acids. The CDR3 loop is CASSPSRWQPGVYEQYF. As DNA, the CDR3 is TGTGCCAGCAGTCCCTCTCGGTGGCAGCCTGGGGTCTACGAGCAGTACTTC.